The T cell receptor beta chain under discussion was sequenced for a study of blood T cell repertoires in COVID-19. The wider study: The United States, Italy and Spain provided the acute and convalescent COVID-19 samples. PBMCs, B-cell-depleted T cells, or T cells provided the cDNA or gDNA that made up the material.

This clone was detected only a few times. There are 14 residues in the CDR3. Germline CDR1 is SGHAT and CDR2 is FQNNGV. V was clipped by 0 bases and J by 7 bases, with 9 bases between them. Study processing details: Estimation of nucleated cell counts was performed using reference gene primer amplification. The data were produced by immunoSEQ multiplex PCR, yet TCRdb's version contains in-frame clones alone and is incomplete. V, J and clone size derive from that table, while D and trimming were established from the DNA sequence. This sample has about 140,000 clones, with 75% to 85% found just once. This TCR derives from a man between 60 and 75 years old with active or convalescent COVID-19. This chain connects TRBV11-2 to TRBJ1-4; D gene unclear. Input material: peripheral blood. For the CDR3, the DNA is TGTGCCAGCAGCTTAGATTTGGGAGGTGAAAAACTGTTTTTT. Encoded protein: CASSLDLGGEKLFF.